Listed below are T cell receptor beta chains from one sample, sequenced in a study of blood T cell repertoires in COVID-19. Produced via immunoSEQ multiplex PCR; TCRdb's table is partial and in-frame only. The table lists about 230,000 clones, roughly 80% of them singletons. Sequences were obtained from peripheral blood. Receptor source: a woman aged 70-85 years with active or convalescent COVID-19. The CDR3 runs from the conserved cysteine through the conserved F or W. The D gene is left open where the match is weak. Not every row has a clone size; where given, it reads once, few, many or a size class.

TRBJ2-5,14,TRBV18,NA,TRBD1,TGTGCCAGCTCACCTAACAGGGGGAAAGAGACCCAGTACTTC,CASSPNRGKETQYF
TRBJ1-2,14,TRBV5-1,NA,NA,TGCGCCAGCAGCGACGGGGAGGCCGGGGATGGCTACACCTTC,CASSDGEAGDGYTF
TRBJ1-4,14,TRBV6-2/TRBV6-3,NA,NA,TGTGCCAGCAGTCCCGGAGGGGCCCGTACGGCGGTGTTTTTT,CASSPGGARTAVFF
TRBJ1-2,11,TRBV20-1,once,NA,TGCAGTGCTCCCCCCGGAGGCGGCTACACCTTC,CSAPPGGGYTF
TRBJ1-2,13,TRBV12-3/TRBV12-4,NA,NA,TGTGCCAGCAGCCGGCCGGGTACCTATGGCTACACCTTC,CASSRPGTYGYTF
TRBJ2-3,17,TRBV9,NA,NA,TGTGCCAGCAGCGCTTTTTCCGGGACAACGAGCACAGATACGCAGTATTTT,CASSAFSGTTSTDTQYF
TRBJ1-3,13,TRBV2,few,NA,TGTGCCAGCAGTGAAGGCGGGCACGTCACCATATATTTT,CASSEGGHVTIYF
TRBJ2-3,14,TRBV19,NA,NA,TGTGCCAGTAGTATACGGACCGAGGGAGATACGCAGTATTTT,CASSIRTEGDTQYF
TRBJ2-3,16,TRBV24-1,NA,TRBD2,TGTGCCACCAGTGACCATATGACTAGCGGGACAGATACGCAGTATTTT,CATSDHMTSGTDTQYF
TRBJ2-7,12,TRBV25-1,NA,NA,TGTGCCAGCAGTCGGGGTGTCTACGAGCAGTACTTC,CASSRGVYEQYF
TRBJ2-3,14,TRBV5-6,NA,TRBD2,TGTGCCAGCAGCTTCCGGGACTACCCAGATACGCAGTATTTT,CASSFRDYPDTQYF
TRBJ1-4,14,TRBV6-5,NA,NA,TGTGCCAGCATTTCAGGGGCGGATAATGAAAAACTGTTTTTT,CASISGADNEKLFF
TRBJ2-7,17,TRBV7-5,NA,NA,TGTGTCAGAATCCCACCTCCGTGGGCAGGACAGCTCTACGAGCAGTACTTC,CVRIPPPWAGQLYEQYF
TRBJ1-6,12,TRBV11-2,NA,NA,TGTGCCAGCAGCCCCCCCAGTTCACCCCTCCACTTT,CASSPPSSPLHF
TRBJ2-1,17,TRBV19,NA,TRBD1,TGTGCCAGTAGTGAGGACAGGGGGGGCCAGAGGGAAAATGAGCAGTTCTTC,CASSEDRGGQRENEQFF
TRBJ2-3,16,TRBV11-2,NA,TRBD2,TGTGCCAGCAGCAAAACCCGGGGTAGCGGGACAGATACGCAGTATTTT,CASSKTRGSGTDTQYF
TRBJ2-3,17,TRBV19,NA,TRBD1,TGTGCCAGTAAGTCTATAGTCGGCAGGGGGCCCGAAGATACGCAGTATTTT,CASKSIVGRGPEDTQYF
TRBJ2-1,18,TRBV7-2,NA,TRBD2,TGTGCCAGCAGCTTACAATCCCCGGGACTAGCGGCTCCTGAGCAGCAGTTCTTC,CASSLQSPGLAAPEQQFF
TRBJ2-7,15,TRBV5-6,NA,TRBD1,TGTGCCAGCAGCAGCCGGGACAGAGCCACGTACGAGCAGTACTTC,CASSSRDRATYEQYF
TRBJ1-1,13,TRBV6-6,NA,TRBD1,TGTGCCAGCAGTTACGAGGGGGCGGCTGAAGCTTTCTTT,CASSYEGAAEAFF
TRBJ1-2,17,TRBV7-3,NA,TRBD1,TGTGCCAGCAGCTTAACGAATTTCCAGGGGGCTCACAATGGCTACACCTTC,CASSLTNFQGAHNGYTF
TRBJ1-1,14,TRBV18,NA,NA,TGTGCCAGCTCACCACCGTGGAGGAACACTGAAGCTTTCTTT,CASSPPWRNTEAFF
TRBJ1-5,15,TRBV6-5,NA,TRBD1,TGTGCCAGCAGTCCACAGGGGAAAGGGGTTCAGCCCCAGCATTTT,CASSPQGKGVQPQHF
TRBJ1-6,15,TRBV2,NA,NA,TGTGCCAGCAGTGAACAGCAGGGGTGGAATTCACCCCTCCACTTT,CASSEQQGWNSPLHF
TRBJ2-5,14,TRBV18,once,TRBD1,TGTGCCAGCTCCCTTACAGGGGTCCGTGAGACCCAGTACTTC,CASSLTGVRETQYF
TRBJ2-7,14,TRBV19,NA,NA,TGTGCCAGTAGTATCCCTGGACACCTTACCGAGCAGTACTTC,CASSIPGHLTEQYF
TRBJ2-5,13,TRBV30,NA,NA,TGTGCCTGGGCGCGGGGCGGAGTCGAGACCCAGTACTTC,CAWARGGVETQYF
TRBJ2-2,16,TRBV18,once,TRBD2,TGTGCCAGCTCACGGACTAGCCTGAGGAACACCGGGGAGCTGTTTTTT,CASSRTSLRNTGELFF
TRBJ1-6,19,TRBV21-1,NA,NA,TGTGCCATAGAACCGGGACAGGGAACCTCCAACTCCTATAATTCACCCCTCCACTTT,CAIEPGQGTSNSYNSPLHF
TRBJ2-7,18,TRBV5-1,NA,NA,TGCGCCAGCAGCTTGTACGGTGGGGGGGCCCCGGGGAGATACGAGCAGTACTTC,CASSLYGGGAPGRYEQYF
TRBJ2-2,15,TRBV19,NA,TRBD2,TGTGCCAGTAGTATTATTAGCGGGAGTGCAGGGGAGCTGTTTTTT,CASSIISGSAGELFF
TRBJ2-5,14,TRBV3-1/TRBV3-2,NA,NA,TGTGCCAGCAGCCAAGGGGGGGGGCTGGAGACCCAGTACTTC,CASSQGGGLETQYF
TRBJ2-3,14,TRBV18,NA,NA,TGTGCCAGCTCACCCTTCAGGGACACAGATACGCAGTATTTT,CASSPFRDTDTQYF
TRBJ2-7,13,TRBV29-1,NA,NA,TGCAGCGCGGAGGGGGCAGGGCGCTACGAGCAGTACTTC,CSAEGAGRYEQYF
TRBJ2-1,13,TRBV30,once,NA,TGTGCCTGGGCAAGACAGAAGAACAATGAGCAGTTCTTC,CAWARQKNNEQFF
TRBJ2-5,15,TRBV7-7,NA,TRBD2,TGTGCCAGCAGCTTGCATGCGGGGGGCCAAGAGACCCAGTACTTC,CASSLHAGGQETQYF
TRBJ1-3,14,TRBV27,NA,NA,TGTGCCAGCAGAGGGAGGGGTCTCGGAAACACCATATATTTT,CASRGRGLGNTIYF
TRBJ2-3,15,TRBV6-1,NA,NA,TGTGCCAGCAGTGATCAGGGACATAGCACAGATACGCAGTATTTT,CASSDQGHSTDTQYF
TRBJ2-1,15,TRBV7-6,NA,NA,TGTGCCAGCAGCGCCTCAGGGGGGCGGAGTAATAAGCAGTTCTTC,CASSASGGRSNKQFF
TRBJ1-2,15,TRBV6-4,NA,NA,TGTGCCAGCAGTGCGCCGGGACAAACCCTTTATGGCTACACCTTC,CASSAPGQTLYGYTF
TRBJ2-1,15,TRBV3-1/TRBV3-2,few,NA,TGTGCCAGCAGCCAAGACGAGGCCCCCACGAGGGAGCAGTTCTTC,CASSQDEAPTREQFF
TRBJ1-2,16,TRBV30,NA,NA,TGTGCCTGGAGTGAAATCGACAGGCCCGGAAGGGATGGCTACACCTTC,CAWSEIDRPGRDGYTF
TRBJ2-4,16,TRBV6-6,NA,TRBD2,TGTGCCAGCAGTCCCCCTCCGGCTAGCGGGGGCCGGGCTAGGTACTTC,CASSPPPASGGRARYF
TRBJ2-3,13,TRBV19,NA,TRBD2,TGTGCCAGTAGTAGGGAGCGGGAGGAAACGCAGTATTTT,CASSREREETQYF